This T cell receptor (beta chain) was observed in a study of T cell responses to AZD1222 COVID-19 vaccine (dated by TCRdb to the early 2020s). Regarding the study in general: Because spike-specific TCR depth and breadth did not differ between the two schedules, AZD1222 recipients who got a second dose at roughly 4 weeks were pooled with those who got a second dose at roughly 12 weeks. A total of 230 to 250 trial participants underwent TCR sequencing, of whom nearly 210 received two doses of AZD1222 and some 25 received two doses of the MenACWY control vaccine. Enrollment into the trials was organized by age into subgroups of 18-55, 56-69 and 70-plus years, and those subgroups contained approximately 150, 30 and 60 TCR-sequenced participants, respectively.

This sample's time point label indicates: baseline before first vaccination. The vaccinee samples were drawn from two UK trials, COV001 and COV002, one of which was a single-blind randomized controlled phase 2/3 trial testing AZD1222 (ChAdOx1 nCoV-19) in healthy adults. For TCRbeta chain sequencing, PBMC samples from trial participants were taken at day 0 and at day 28 after the second dose. The CDR3 regions of human TCRbeta chains were subjected to immunosequencing. Regarding the original processing steps: Repertoire TCRs were matched against a reference library of SARS-CoV-2-specific TCRs generated with the MIRA antigen-specificity platform. Breadth was defined as the fraction of unique TCRs that were SARS-CoV-2-associated, and depth was defined as the fraction of total T cells that were SARS-CoV-2-associated. Using the MIRA data, each spike-specific TCR was mapped to the spike region that the TCR reacts to and placed in a CD4 or CD8 class. Log10-transformed breadth and depth values were compared by one-way ANOVA with Sidak's multiple comparisons tests. TCRdb limited this immuneACCESS table to in-frame rearrangements with V and J called. A share of clones is missing; checked studies link under half to unresolved V genes, and the rest is unexplained. V and J calls plus clone size are reproduced from that table; the DNA served to infer D and trimming. Here the sample has fewer than 200,000 clones; roughly 92% occur a single time. The ten most abundant clones make up about 1.6% of the sample.

The sample holds one count of this clone. Its antigen is currently not known. The input lacks base qualities; no much larger clone sits a single base away. Findings and caveats that apply to the study as a whole: Conclusions about previously exposed vaccinees are limited because only five to seven AZD1222 recipients were SARS-CoV-2 seropositive at baseline. Because no day 14 peak-response samples were available, repertoires were characterized only after the peak T cell response. In the small 56-69-year group, the increase in depth fell short of significance, most likely because of low power. Most participants were white British and females outnumbered males, and the authors suggested that clonal diversity may have been underestimated. Reportedly, almost half of the unique spike-specific TCRs recognized epitopes lying outside the regions that are mutated in the B.1.351 and B.1.1.7 variants. Spike-specific TCR breadth and depth rose significantly after two AZD1222 doses compared with day 0 and with MenACWY recipients. The whole spike protein was spanned by vaccine-associated CD4 TCRs, and dominant responses were seen in regions 160-218 and 743-854.

V loses 0 bases of germline sequence and J loses 2 bases, and the interval between the two ends is 10 bases. Per the germline V gene, LGHNT is the CDR1 and FRNRAP is the CDR2. Measured from the cysteine to the phenylalanine, the CDR3 is 15 residues long. Only the CDR3 region is kept as DNA, spanning 45 bases read in frame from base 1. The sequencing here drew on peripheral blood, taken on day 0 of AZD1222 vaccination. This TCR came from an adult in good health. Here the chain combines TRBV12-5 and TRBJ2-5; the D gene is unclear. The bases read TGTGCTAGTGGTTTGGTACGAGGAACACAAGAGACCCAGTACTTC. It encodes CASGLVRGTQETQYF.